The next 5 T cell receptor beta chains were all read from a single sample in a study of blood T cell repertoires in COVID-19. Data came from immunoSEQ multiplex PCR; TCRdb stores just in-frame clones and leaves some out. This table has about 210,000 clones, roughly 89% appearing once. The sequenced sample consisted of PBMCs or T cells enriched from blood (not recorded which). Receptors originate from a woman between 25 and 40 years old who had been exposed to COVID-19.

The rearrangement joins TRBV6-2 or TRBV6-3 to TRBJ2-1; unclear D gene. V gave up 7 bases and J gave up 0 bases, with 7 bases separating them. CDR3 length equals 13 residues. Germline loops: CDR1 MNHEY, CDR2 SVGEGT. This CDR3 reads CASNPSSYNEQFF. Written as DNA, the CDR3 is TGTGCCAGCAACCCGAGCTCCTACAATGAGCAGTTCTTC.

The chain employs TRBV6-5 and TRBJ1-5; 7 bases line up with TRBD1. CDR1 and CDR2 (germline): MNHEY, SVGAGI. The J segment lost 4 bases and the V segment lost 6 bases, leaving 6 bases of the junction unmatched. The CDR3 runs to 14 residues. CDR3 in amino acids: CASSETGSNQPQHF. In nucleotides, the CDR3 is TGTGCCAGCAGCGAGACAGGGTCGAATCAGCCCCAGCATTTT.

The CDR3 coding sequence is TGCGCCAGCAGAGATAGGACAGGGCTGGGGGGCTACACCTTC. As protein: CASRDRTGLGGYTF. The J gene is TRBJ1-2, the V gene TRBV10-2, with TRBD1 matching 8 bases. V lost 6 bases, J lost 8 bases, and 11 bases stayed unmatched. The germline CDR1 and CDR2 sequences are WSHSY and SAAADI. The length of the CDR3 is 14 residues.

V gene TRBV11-2 combines with J gene TRBJ2-2; D remains ambiguous. Germline V gene sequence: CDR1 SGHAT, CDR2 FQNNGV. CDR3 size: 14 residues. Trimming took 8 bases from V and 2 from J, leaving 12 bases between them. This CDR3 is CASSPALNTGELFF. CDR3 nucleotide sequence: TGTGCCAGCTCCCCCGCACTAAACACCGGGGAGCTGTTTTTT.

The chain has TRBV4-2 and TRBJ1-2, with D maybe TRBD1 (6 bases). The V gene's germline CDR1 is LGHNA and CDR2 YNFKEQ. This CDR3 comprises 15 residues. Deletions cut 0 bases from V and 4 bases from J, with 12 bases between. CDR3 DNA: TGTGCCAGCAGCCAAGAACAGGGTTCTGCCTATGGCTACACCTTC. Protein product: CASSQEQGSAYGYTF.